Sequencing of this T cell receptor beta chain was carried out in a study of CD8+ T cells in alopecia areata. Overall study results and limits: Higher clonality than in normal scalp was seen in lesional scalp, especially alopecia totalis/universalis.

cDNA serving as the sequencing template came from extracted, reverse transcribed RNA. This table comes from immunoSEQ multiplex PCR, and its TCRdb copy is limited to in-frame clones, with some not included. The sample has 160,000 or so clones, roughly 70% seen once; the top ten hold roughly 10%. There are 14 residues in the CDR3. Germline CDR1 reads SGHDN; CDR2 reads FVKESK. Between the trimmed V and J ends, which lost 4 bases and 6 bases, there was a span of 15 bases. On this clone itself: The antigen is not known.

The chain recombines TRBV14 with TRBJ1-1; D call uncertain. The sequence derives from a human donor with alopecia areata. The source was CD8+ T cells sorted from blood, collected at week 0. CDR3 sequence: CASSLEGGFAEAFF. CDR3 DNA sequence: TGTGCCAGCAGCCTCGAGGGTGGTTTCGCTGAAGCTTTCTTT.